Below, 15 T cell receptor beta chains from the same sample are listed, as sequenced in a study of sequential checkpoint blockade in melanoma. Measured with immunoSEQ multiplex PCR; TCRdb has only the in-frame clones, and not every one. The profile shows approximately 22,000 clones, nearly 70% of them singletons. Treatment reported: randomized to nivolumab then ipilimumab (arm A) or the reverse (arm B). The material was CD8+ T cells sorted from blood (inferred from file names), obtained from a patient given nivolumab and ipilimumab in sequence. These TCRs come from a human donor with melanoma.

The chain employs TRBV4-3 and TRBJ2-4; 7 positions match TRBD1. V was clipped by 1 base and J by 0 bases; unmatched bases: 18. There are 21 residues in the CDR3. From germline, CDR1 is LGHNA and CDR2 YSLEER. The CDR3 is CASSQGGLETGMSGAKNIQYF. The CDR3 DNA is TGCGCCAGCAGCCAAGGGGGGCTCGAGACAGGGATGAGTGGAGCCAAAAACATTCAGTACTTC.

This clone was recorded a few times. This rearrangement joins TRBV6-5 to TRBJ2-1, with 8 bases that match TRBD2. The junction had 11 bases not matched to a gene; V was cut back by 0 bases and J by 16 bases. The CDR3 spans 14 residues. The germline CDR1 and CDR2 sequences are MNHEY and SVGAGI. The CDR3 DNA sequence: TGTGCCAGCAGTTACTCGGCTAGCGGGCCCTTTCTATTCTTC. This translates into CASSYSASGPFLFF.

The V and J genes are TRBV6-5 and TRBJ2-1, with 8 bases that match TRBD2. The V gene's germline CDR1 is MNHEY and CDR2 SVGAGI. This CDR3 contains 16 residues. V lost 4 bases to trimming and J lost 6 bases; unmatched junction nucleotides: 11. The CDR3 DNA is TGTGCCAGCAGTTTACATCGGGGGGGCCTCTCCAATGAGCAGTTCTTC. Translating gives CASSLHRGGLSNEQFF.

The chain employs TRBV5-4 and TRBJ2-3; the D gene is possibly TRBD1 (6 bases). This CDR3 is built from 14 residues. The V gene lost 3 bases and the J gene lost 1 base, with 9 bases spanning the gap. Per germline, CDR1 SGHNT and CDR2 YYREEE (reference sequence). CDR3 sequence: CASSWRQGTDTQYF. The CDR3 DNA is TGTGCCAGCAGCTGGAGACAGGGCACAGATACGCAGTATTTT.

This clone was picked up a small number of times. CDR3 bases: TGTGCCAGCAGCCTCCTCCCCACCGGGGAGCTGTTTTTT. Amino acid sequence: CASSLLPTGELFF. This chain links TRBV7-6 with TRBJ2-2; D unclear. This CDR3 comprises 13 residues. CDR1 and CDR2 (germline): SGHVS, FNYEAQ. Trimming cost V 5 bases and J 4 bases, with 8 bases left between them.

V and J are TRBV6-5 and TRBJ1-2; 9 bases map to TRBD1. Germline CDR1 is MNHEY and CDR2 is SVGAGI. V trimming: 5 bases; J trimming: 6 bases; junction bases outside the gene matches: 4. The CDR3 covers 13 residues. The CDR3 sequence: CASSEWTGDGYTF. The CDR3 bases are TGTGCCAGCAGTGAGTGGACAGGGGATGGCTACACCTTC.

The rearrangement joins TRBV19 to TRBJ2-1; 13 positions match TRBD2. Germline CDR1 and CDR2: LNHDA and SQIVND (reference sequence). This CDR3 is built from 16 residues. Trimming cost V 3 bases and J 4 bases; bases outside gene matches: 3. The CDR3 DNA is TGTGCCAGTAGTATTAAGGGACTAGCGGGATACAATGAGCAGTTCTTC. Its protein is CASSIKGLAGYNEQFF.

This clone showed up just once. The chain is built from TRBV12-1 and TRBJ2-7; the table's D call of TRBD2 was not tested on the DNA. TRBV12-1 is a recognized pseudogene. The CDR3 spans 14 residues. CDR3 in DNA: TGTGCCAGCAGCCTTCCTAGCGGGGGGGAAGAGCAGTACGTC. It codes for CASSLPSGGEEQYV.

This clone rates as medium-sized. The J gene is TRBJ1-2, the V gene TRBV13; D unresolved. This CDR3 spans 13 amino acids. Germline V gene data show CDR1 as PRHDT and CDR2 as FYEKMQ (reference sequence). Trimming shortened V by 3 bases and J by 5 bases, and 10 bases separated the two germline ends. The CDR3 here is CASSFPKLYGYTF. DNA of the CDR3: TGTGCCAGCAGCTTCCCAAAGCTATATGGCTACACCTTC.

This clone was seen more than once but under ten times. The chain carries TRBV4-2 and TRBJ2-3; TRBD1 matches 7 bases. Germline lookup yields CDR1 LGHNA and CDR2 YNFKEQ. This CDR3 region has 12 residues. With V trimmed by 3 bases and J by 11 bases, 5 bases remained unmatched. The CDR3 DNA is TGTGCCAGCAGCCATACAGGGGAGCAGCAGTATTTT. The encoded protein is CASSHTGEQQYF.

The chain uses TRBV9 and TRBJ2-3; 7 positions match TRBD2. The CDR3 totals 15 residues. Germline CDR1 SGDLS, CDR2 YYNGEE. V was pared by 3 bases and J by 2 bases, with 6 bases of the junction left unmatched. The CDR3 DNA follows: TGTGCCAGCAGCGCCGGGGACTACCACACAGATACGCAGTATTTT. It translates to CASSAGDYHTDTQYF.

The rearrangement uses TRBV7-9 and TRBJ2-2; possible D gene TRBD2, 6 bases. This CDR3 contains 15 residues. The V end lost 4 bases, the J end lost 10 bases, and 19 bases lay between the germline ends. Germline V gives CDR1 SEHNR, CDR2 FQNEAQ (reference sequence). This CDR3 is CASSSTGTAASELFF. The CDR3, as DNA: TGTGCCAGCAGCTCTACCGGGACTGCGGCTTCGGAGCTGTTTTTT.

The J gene is TRBJ2-3, the V gene TRBV7-9, with D unresolved. CDR1 and CDR2 from the germline V gene are SEHNR and FQNEAQ (reference sequence). The CDR3 sequence is 12 residues long. V gave up 5 bases and J gave up 6 bases, with 9 bases separating them. The CDR3 region is CASSPFGDTQYF. The DNA of the CDR3 is TGTGCCAGCAGCCCCTTCGGGGATACGCAGTATTTT.

V gene TRBV9 combines with J gene TRBJ2-3, with D hard to call. Germline CDR1 SGDLS, CDR2 YYNGEE. The V end lost 2 bases, the J end lost 4 bases, and 20 bases lay between the germline ends. There are 17 residues in the CDR3. The CDR3 coding sequence is TGTGCCAGCAGCGTTGGGCCCCGCGTTAACCGCGCAGATACGCAGTATTTT. Protein sequence: CASSVGPRVNRADTQYF.

This clone was found once. V gene TRBV4-3 combines with J gene TRBJ1-1; D is ambiguous. The V gene's germline CDR1 is LGHNA and CDR2 YSLEER. The CDR3 has 13 amino acids. V lost 4 bases and J lost 5, with 11 bases in between. Here the CDR3 DNA reads TGCGCCAGCAGCCTCCAGCCGGGGACTGAAGCTTTCTTT. This encodes CASSLQPGTEAFF.